Below are 23 T cell receptor beta chains sequenced from a single sample in a study of a mutant IDH1 vaccine in newly diagnosed glioma. These TCRs' antigens remain unknown. The time point: week 5, during vaccination. Topical imiquimod accompanied each vaccine dose, which consisted of 300 ug of mutant IDH1 20-mer peptide. The assay was immunoSEQ multiplex PCR, and TCRdb's table has in-frame clones only and misses some. The sample shows about 26,000 clones, around four fifths of them seen only once. The input for sequencing was PBMCs, taken from a glioma patient whose treatment included an IDH1 peptide vaccine. These receptors originate from a middle-aged man with glioma. Some clones in this sample may be carry-over from other donors' samples.

The V and J genes are TRBV14 and TRBJ2-5; 9 bases are a match to TRBD2. Germline CDR1 reads SGHDN; CDR2 reads FVKESK. Trimming took 8 bases from V and 4 from J; bases not matched to a gene: 8. The CDR3 totals 14 residues. The CDR3 is CASGGGAFRETQYF. The CDR3 nucleotides read TGTGCCAGCGGCGGGGGGGCCTTTAGAGAGACCCAGTACTTC. Variable domain in full (rest from reference TRBV14 and TRBJ2-5): EAGVTQFPSHSVIEKGQTVTLRCDPISGHDNLYWYRRVMGKEIKFLLHFVKESKQDESGMPNNRFLAERTGGTYSTLKVQPAELEDSGVYFCASGGGAFRETQYFGPGTRLLVL.

CDR3 loop: CASRGGQGGTEAFF. The CDR3 bases are TGTGCCAGCAGAGGTGGACAGGGCGGCACTGAAGCTTTCTTT. V and J are TRBV6-5 and TRBJ1-1; 8 nucleotides align to TRBD1. Germline CDR1 is MNHEY and CDR2 is SVGAGI. Trimming at V came to 6 bases and at J to 4 bases, leaving 7 bases not matched to a gene. This CDR3 is 14 amino acids long.

The chain recombines TRBV30 with TRBJ1-1, with 9 nucleotides matching TRBD1. After removal of 2 bases from V and 7 bases from J, the junction contained 8 bases not matched to a gene. The CDR3 length is 14 residues. Per germline, CDR1 GTSNPN and CDR2 SVGIG (reference sequence). The CDR3 DNA reads TGTGCCTGGAGTACCGGGACAGGGCTCTATGAAGCTTTCTTT. Translation gives CAWSTGTGLYEAFF.

V is TRBV11-2 and J is TRBJ2-1, with unresolved D. The CDR3 contains 14 residues. Trimming pared 0 bases from V and 4 bases from J, leaving 7 bases between. In germline, CDR1 is SGHAT, CDR2 FQNNGV. CDR3 coding DNA: TGTGCCAGCAGCTTAGATGCAGAGTACAATGAGCAGTTCTTC. This codes for CASSLDAEYNEQFF.

The J gene is TRBJ1-3, the V gene TRBV5-3; D ambiguous. TRBV5-3 is given ORF status, its function remaining uncertain. V shed 1 base and J shed 0 bases, with 11 bases lying between them. CDR3 length: 16 residues. DNA of the CDR3: TGTGCCAGAAGCTTGAACTCAATCCACTCTGGAAACACCATATATTTT. Translation gives CARSLNSIHSGNTIYF.

The chain uses TRBV5-6 and TRBJ2-7, with 8 nucleotides matching TRBD1. Germline values: CDR1 SGHDT, CDR2 YYEEEE. This CDR3 is 14 amino acids long. After removal of 4 bases from V and 4 bases from J, the junction contained 7 bases not matched to a gene. The CDR3 reads CASSQTGDPYEQYF. CDR3 coding DNA: TGTGCCAGCAGCCAGACAGGGGACCCATACGAGCAGTACTTC.

The chain has TRBV6-5 and TRBJ1-2, with no clear D. V gave up 6 bases and J gave up 8 bases, with 22 bases separating them. Germline V gene lookup returns CDR1 MNHEY and CDR2 SVGAGI. There are 15 residues in the CDR3. CDR3 coding DNA: TGTGCCAGCAGCCAATCCCGCCGGGGTGGGCTAGGCTACACCTTC. This translates into CASSQSRRGGLGYTF.

The chain recombines TRBV5-1 with TRBJ2-1; possibly TRBD2 for D (7 bases). Germline V gene sequence: CDR1 SGHRS, CDR2 YFSETQ. The CDR3 covers 15 residues. With 4 bases removed from V and 3 bases from J, the gap between germline ends came to 14 bases. CDR3 sequence reads: CASSLGRGLYNEQFF. Written as DNA, the CDR3 is TGCGCCAGCAGCCTGGGGCGGGGGCTCTACAATGAGCAGTTCTTC.

V is TRBV19 and J is TRBJ2-3, with 7 bases fitting TRBD1. CDR1 LNHDA and CDR2 SQIVND come from the germline V gene (reference sequence). Trimming removed 9 bases from V and 2 bases from J; junction bases left unmatched: 5. CDR3 length: 13 residues. CDR3 sequence (DNA): TGTGCCAGCCGGGACAGATTCACAGATACGCAGTATTTT. This encodes CASRDRFTDTQYF.

The chain uses TRBV10-2 and TRBJ1-5; D gene unclear. V lost 4 bases and J lost 3, with 7 bases in between. CDR3 size: 13 residues. Germline V gene sequence: CDR1 WSHSY, CDR2 SAAADI. CDR3 DNA: TGCGCCAGCAGTGGGGGATACAATCAGCCCCAGCATTTT. This encodes CASSGGYNQPQHF.

V usage is TRBV4-1 and J usage is TRBJ2-5; no firm D call. Looked up from germline, CDR1 is MGHRA and CDR2 is YSYEKL. CDR3 size: 14 residues. V was shortened by 5 bases and J by 7 bases, with 17 bases between the two germline ends. CDR3 sequence (DNA): TGCGCCAGCAGCTTCCTGTCCGCAGCCAGGACCCAGTACTTC. Translating it yields CASSFLSAARTQYF.

This chain links TRBV14 with TRBJ2-2; D not certain. This CDR3 comprises 15 residues. The V gene's germline CDR1 is SGHDN and CDR2 FVKESK. V shed 1 base and J shed 1 base, with 7 bases lying between them. CDR3 nucleotides: TGTGCCAGCAGCCAAGTCGCAGGGAACACCGGGGAGCTGTTTTTT. It translates to CASSQVAGNTGELFF.

This clone is termed medium-sized. The J gene is TRBJ2-7, the V gene TRBV19; 10 bases align to TRBD1. The ends lost 4 bases at V and 3 bases at J; junction bases unmatched: 6. CDR1 and CDR2 from the germline V gene are LNHDA and SQIVND (reference sequence). This CDR3 has 15 residues. CDR3 coding DNA: TGTGCCAGTAGTAATCCGGGACAGGGGAGCTACGAGCAGTACTTC. This gives the protein CASSNPGQGSYEQYF.

This chain links TRBV9 with TRBJ1-3; D unresolved. There are 16 residues in the CDR3. V was pared by 1 base and J by 9 bases, with 20 bases between. Germline values: CDR1 SGDLS, CDR2 YYNGEE. CDR3 residues: CASSVKSWPARSTIYF. As DNA, the CDR3 is TGTGCCAGCAGCGTAAAATCCTGGCCCGCGCGGAGCACCATATATTTT. The whole variable domain, filled in from reference TRBV9 and TRBJ1-3, reads DSGVTQTPKHLITATGQRVTLRCSPRSGDLSVYWYQQSLDQGLQFLIQYYNGEERAKGNILERFSAQQFPDLHSELNLSSLELGDSALYFCASSVKSWPARSTIYFGEGSWLTVV.

This sequence joins TRBV6-6 and TRBJ2-7, with 10 bases aligning to TRBD1. With V trimmed by 2 bases and J by 3 bases, 4 bases remained unmatched. CDR1 and CDR2 (germline): MNHNY, SVGAGI (reference sequence). The CDR3 totals 15 residues. The CDR3 here is CASSYGTGVSYEQYF. CDR3 bases: TGTGCCAGCAGTTACGGGACAGGGGTGAGCTACGAGCAGTACTTC.

The chain carries TRBV18 and TRBJ1-3; D not certain. Between the trimmed V and J ends, which lost 5 bases and 2 bases, there was a span of 7 bases. The CDR3 consists of 13 residues. Germline V gene lookup returns CDR1 KGHSH and CDR2 LQKENI. The CDR3 region is CASSTGPGNTIYF. The CDR3 DNA reads TGTGCCAGCTCAACCGGCCCTGGAAACACCATATATTTT.

The J gene is TRBJ2-5, the V gene TRBV11-2; D is ambiguous. The ends were cut back, 1 base at V and 1 base at J, with 13 bases in the middle. Germline values: CDR1 SGHAT, CDR2 FQNNGV. CDR3 length equals 16 residues. CDR3 DNA: TGTGCCAGCAGCTTAGGTGGACGGCCCCTCCAAGAGACCCAGTACTTC. This sequence encodes CASSLGGRPLQETQYF.

The chain couples TRBV27 to TRBJ1-1; possibly TRBD1 for D (6 bases). Trimming pared 5 bases from V and 0 bases from J, leaving 13 bases between. Germline lookup yields CDR1 MNHEY and CDR2 SMNVEV (reference sequence). The CDR3 extends over 15 amino acids. CDR3 amino acids: CASSNRVPMNTEAFF. The CDR3 region has the DNA TGTGCCAGCAGTAACAGGGTTCCCATGAACACTGAAGCTTTCTTT.

The chain uses TRBV5-1 and TRBJ2-7; tentatively, D is TRBD1 or TRBD2 (5 bases each). Germline V gene lookup returns CDR1 SGHRS and CDR2 YFSETQ. V lost 2 bases, J lost 0 bases, and 12 bases lay in between. The CDR3 is 15 residues long. The CDR3 is CASSLGTSSSYEQYF. As DNA, the CDR3 is TGCGCCAGCAGCTTAGGGACGAGTAGCTCCTACGAGCAGTACTTC.

The chain joins TRBV5-8 to TRBJ1-1; 7 bases fit TRBD1. V lost 1 base and J lost 2; bases outside the gene matches: 5. This CDR3 is 15 amino acids long. Germline assignment: CDR1 SGHTS and CDR2 YDEGEE. The CDR3 region has the DNA TGTGCCAGCAGCTTGCAGACAGGGACTAACACTGAAGCTTTCTTT. It is translated as CASSLQTGTNTEAFF.

The CDR3 DNA is TGTGCCAGCAGCTTAGTCGCGGGGGGGTCCCCCGAGACCCAGTACTTC. As protein: CASSLVAGGSPETQYF. V and J are TRBV7-6 and TRBJ2-5; 9 bases are shared with TRBD2. The germline CDR1 and CDR2 sequences are SGHVS and FNYEAQ. The V gene end was trimmed by 1 base and the J gene end by 5 bases; junction bases not matched to a gene: 8. The CDR3 is 16 residues long.

This CDR3 is CASSLEGYEQYF. CDR3 sequence (DNA): TGCGCCAGCAGCTTGGAGGGCTACGAGCAGTACTTC. The chain recombines TRBV5-1 with TRBJ2-7; D ambiguous. V was shortened by 0 bases and J by 3 bases, with 4 bases between the two germline ends. Germline loops: CDR1 SGHRS, CDR2 YFSETQ. The CDR3 runs to 12 residues.

CDR3 loop: CASSLSRWGNTEAFF. CDR3 bases: TGTGCCAGCAGCCTCAGTCGGTGGGGGAACACTGAAGCTTTCTTT. V and J are TRBV9 and TRBJ1-1; D gene uncertain. Germline V gene lookup returns CDR1 SGDLS and CDR2 YYNGEE. The CDR3 sequence is 15 residues long. Trimming removed 4 bases at V and 1 base at J, with 14 bases between.